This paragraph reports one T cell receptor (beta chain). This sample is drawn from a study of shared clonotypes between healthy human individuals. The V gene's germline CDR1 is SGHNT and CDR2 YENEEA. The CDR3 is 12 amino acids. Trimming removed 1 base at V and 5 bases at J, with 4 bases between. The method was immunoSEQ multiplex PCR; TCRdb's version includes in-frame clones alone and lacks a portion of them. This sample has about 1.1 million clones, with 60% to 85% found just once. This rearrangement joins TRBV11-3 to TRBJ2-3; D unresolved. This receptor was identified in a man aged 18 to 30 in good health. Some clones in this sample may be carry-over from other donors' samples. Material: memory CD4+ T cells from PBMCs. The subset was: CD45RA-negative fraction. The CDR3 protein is CASSLVLDTQYF. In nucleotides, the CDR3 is TGTGCCAGCAGCTTAGTTTTAGATACGCAGTATTTT.